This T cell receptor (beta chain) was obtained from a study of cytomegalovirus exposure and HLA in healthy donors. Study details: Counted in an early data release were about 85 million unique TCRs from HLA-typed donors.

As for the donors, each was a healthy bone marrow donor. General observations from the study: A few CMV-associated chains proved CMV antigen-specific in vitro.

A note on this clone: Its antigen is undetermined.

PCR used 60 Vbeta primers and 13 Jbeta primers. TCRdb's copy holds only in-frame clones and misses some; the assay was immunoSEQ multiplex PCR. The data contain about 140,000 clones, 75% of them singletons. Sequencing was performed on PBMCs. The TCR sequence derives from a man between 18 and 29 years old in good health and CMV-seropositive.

CDR3 residues: CASSPGLAGGMGIYEQYF. The CDR3 DNA follows: TGTGCCAGCAGCCCGGGACTAGCGGGAGGTATGGGGATCTACGAGCAGTACTTC. The rearrangement links TRBV4-2 to TRBJ2-7; TRBD2 matches 15 bases. Germline-derived CDR1 and CDR2 are LGHNA and YNFKEQ. J lost 3 bases, V lost 4 bases, and 10 bases had no gene match. This CDR3 has 18 residues.